This T cell receptor (beta chain) was obtained from a study of regulatory T cells in long-lasting Graves disease. Study-level findings and limits: The persistent group shared around 2,600 public clonotypes, more than the approximately 1,000 shared by new patients.

The time point: newly diagnosed GD, antithyroid drugs for less than 3 months. The TCR library was made from RNA that had been extracted from PBMCs in TRIzol. Assembly of TCR beta libraries relied on iRepertoire HTBI primers together with Arm-PCR of CDR3 regions. Via MiXCR, TCRdb re-called the multiplex PCR reads, giving one row per CDR3 protein. The sample holds 450,000 to 600,000 distinct CDR3 sequences, roughly 13% seen once. In its sample, this clonotype was seen many times. Its antigen is not known. The same sample was also used in a study of T cells in Graves' hyperthyroidism and ophthalmopathy.

The sample here was peripheral blood mononuclear cells (PBMCs), taken at new diagnosis, from a patient treated with antithyroid drugs. The sequence came from a young man with Graves disease.

The CDR3 nucleotides are TGTGCCAGCAGTTACTCGCCGACAGGGGCTAGCACAGATACGCAGTATTTT. Protein sequence: CASSYSPTGASTDTQYF. The chain uses TRBV6-2 or TRBV6-3 and TRBJ2-3; 8 bases agree with TRBD1. The CDR3 is 17 residues long. CDR1 is MNHEY, CDR2 SVGEGT, per germline. Trimming at V came to 0 bases and at J to 0 bases, leaving 5 bases not matched to a gene.